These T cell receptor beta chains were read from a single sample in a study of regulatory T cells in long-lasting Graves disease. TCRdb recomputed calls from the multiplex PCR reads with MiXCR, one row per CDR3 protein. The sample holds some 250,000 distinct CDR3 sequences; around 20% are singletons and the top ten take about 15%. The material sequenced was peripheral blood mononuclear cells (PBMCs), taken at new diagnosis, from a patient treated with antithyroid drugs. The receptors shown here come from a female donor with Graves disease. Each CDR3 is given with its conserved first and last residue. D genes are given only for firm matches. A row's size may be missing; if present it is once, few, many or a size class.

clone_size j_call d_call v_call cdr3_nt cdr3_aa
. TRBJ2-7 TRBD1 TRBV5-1 TGCGCCAGCGGGCGAAGGGGGCACGAGCAGTACTTC CASGRRGHEQYF
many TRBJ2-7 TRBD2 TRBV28 TGTGCCAGCAGTTTATTGCGGGGGACCGCTAATGAGCAGTACTTC CASSLLRGTANEQYF
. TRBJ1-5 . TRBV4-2 TGTGCCAGCAGCCAAGCCTCGGGGAATAGCAATCAGCCCCAGCATTTT CASSQASGNSNQPQHF
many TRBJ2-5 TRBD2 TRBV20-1 TGCAGTGCAGTACTAGCGGGGGTGAAACAAGAGACCCAGTACTTC CSAVLAGVKQETQYF
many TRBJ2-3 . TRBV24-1 TGTGCCACCGAAGACCCTCCAGATACGCAGTATTTT CATEDPPDTQYF
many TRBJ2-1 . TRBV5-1 TGCGCCAGCCATGGAACCGGGGAAAGCTCCTACAATGAGCAGTTCTTC CASHGTGESSYNEQFF
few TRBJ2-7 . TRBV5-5 TGTGCCAGCAGGGTCCCACAAGGCAGGTACGAGCAGTACTTC CASRVPQGRYEQYF
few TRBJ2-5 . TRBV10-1 TGCGCCAGCAGTGACCCCCTAATCGTACAGGGATTCGGGGAGACCCAGTACTTC CASSDPLIVQGFGETQYF
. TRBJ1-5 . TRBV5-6 TGTGCCAGCAGCTCCTGGAATACTCAGCCCCAGCATTTT CASSSWNTQPQHF
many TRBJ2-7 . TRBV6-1 TGTGCCAGCACTAAACGACTCGGCGAGCAGTACTTC CASTKRLGEQYF
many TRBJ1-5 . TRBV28 TGTGCCAGCAGTTTAAGTTCCAGGGATATGCCCCAGCATTTT CASSLSSRDMPQHF
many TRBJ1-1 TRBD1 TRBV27 TGTGCCAGCAGTTTCCGGAGGGGGCCTACTGAAGCTTTCTTT CASSFRRGPTEAFF
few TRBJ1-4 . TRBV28 TGTGCCAGCAGCAGGGTGGGAGAAAAACTGTTTTTT CASSRVGEKLFF
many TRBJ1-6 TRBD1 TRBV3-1 TGTGCCAGCAGCCCCTTCCGGACAGGGGTCTCACCCCTCCACTTT CASSPFRTGVSPLHF
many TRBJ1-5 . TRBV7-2 TGTGCCAGCAGCTTGAATGTTGATCAGCCCCAGCATTTT CASSLNVDQPQHF
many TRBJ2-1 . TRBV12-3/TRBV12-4 TGTGCCAGCACCGGTTCTTCCTACAATGAGCAGTTCTTC CASTGSSYNEQFF
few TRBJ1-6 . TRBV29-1 TGCAGCGTCTCAGAGGGCAATTCACCCCTCCACTTT CSVSEGNSPLHF
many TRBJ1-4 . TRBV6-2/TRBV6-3 TGTGCCAGCAGTTATACTACGGGGCGAGATGAAAAACTGTTTTTT CASSYTTGRDEKLFF
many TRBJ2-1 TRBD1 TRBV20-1 TGCAGTGCTGGGGGGACAGGGACATATGGGAATGAGCAGTTCTTC CSAGGTGTYGNEQFF
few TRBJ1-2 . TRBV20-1 TGCAGTGCAAGCCAAGGGATCACATATGGCTACACCTTC CSASQGITYGYTF
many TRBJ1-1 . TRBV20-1 TGCAGTGCTAGAGAATACCCGGTCTCGGCTTTCTTT CSAREYPVSAFF
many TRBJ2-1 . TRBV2 TGTGCCAGCACCCCTGACTCCCCCCTGCCGTTCTTC CASTPDSPLPFF
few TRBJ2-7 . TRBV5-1 TGCGCCAGCAGCTTTTTGAACGAGCAGTACTTC CASSFLNEQYF
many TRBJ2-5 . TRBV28 TGTGCCAGCAGTTCTGGAGAGGCAGAAGAGACCCAGTACTTC CASSSGEAEETQYF
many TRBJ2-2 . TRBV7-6 TGTGCCAGCAGGGAGGCCGGGTTCGCGAACACCGGGGAGCTGTTTTTT CASREAGFANTGELFF
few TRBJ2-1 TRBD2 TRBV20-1 TGCGCCTCGGGAGGGGGCTACAATGAGCAGTTCTTC CASGGGYNEQFF
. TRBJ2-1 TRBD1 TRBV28 TGTGCCAGCAGTTTTCGGGACAGGGGACTAAAGGGTGGGATCTTC CASSFRDRGLKGGIF
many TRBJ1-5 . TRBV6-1 TGTGCCAGCACCATGAGCCGTCGAGGCGAGTGGGCGATTCAGCCCCAGCATTTT CASTMSRRGEWAIQPQHF
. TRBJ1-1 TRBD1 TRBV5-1 TGCGCCAGCAGCTTTCTAGGACAGGGCTACACTGAAGCTTTCTTT CASSFLGQGYTEAFF
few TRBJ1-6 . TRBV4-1 TGCGCCAGCAGCCAGATCGGAACGGGCGGGTCCCTCCACTTT CASSQIGTGGSLHF
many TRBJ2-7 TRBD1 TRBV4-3 TGCGCCAGCAGCCAGGACAGGGTTCGCGAGCAGTACTTC CASSQDRVREQYF
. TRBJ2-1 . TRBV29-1 TGCAGCGTTGAACGGGATATGTGGGGTGAGCAGTTCTTC CSVERDMWGEQFF
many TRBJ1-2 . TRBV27 TGTGCCAGCAGGAACGACGGGCCACCCTATGGCTACACCTTC CASRNDGPPYGYTF
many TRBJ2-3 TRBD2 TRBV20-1 TGCAGTGCCCCGACCGGACTAGCGAGATGGACAGATACGCAGTATTTT CSAPTGLARWTDTQYF
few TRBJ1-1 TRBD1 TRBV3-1 TGTGCCAGCAGCCCCAGGGGGCTGGGGTTAACGGGAGCTTTCTTT CASSPRGLGLTGAFF
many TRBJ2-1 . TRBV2 TGTGCCAGCAGCGGCCAGGGGGGCTCCTACAATGAGCAGTTCTTC CASSGQGGSYNEQFF
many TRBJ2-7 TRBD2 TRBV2 TGTGCCAGCAGTGAGGGGACTAGCGGGATTTTTACTAACGAGCAGTACTTC CASSEGTSGIFTNEQYF
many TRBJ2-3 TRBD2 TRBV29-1 TGCAGCGTTCCCCCGGGACTAGCGGGGGTCACAGATACGCAGTATTTT CSVPPGLAGVTDTQYF
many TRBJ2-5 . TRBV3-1 TGTGCCAGCAGCACAACCGGGACACAAGAGACCCAGTACTTC CASSTTGTQETQYF
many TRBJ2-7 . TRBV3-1 TGTGCCAGCAGCCTTTTTTTAAGGGACACATCCTACGAGCAGTACTTC CASSLFLRDTSYEQYF
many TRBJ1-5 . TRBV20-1 TGCAGTGCCAAAGGACAGTCGGTGCGCAATCAGCCCCAGCATTTT CSAKGQSVRNQPQHF
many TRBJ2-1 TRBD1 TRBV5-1 TGCGCCAGCAGCTGGCCGGGACAGTTTGATAATGAGCAGTTCTTC CASSWPGQFDNEQFF
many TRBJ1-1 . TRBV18 TGTGCCAGCTCACAATCTGACACCTCTGAAGCTTTCTTT CASSQSDTSEAFF
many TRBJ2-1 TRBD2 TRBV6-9 TGTGCCAGCAGTTCGAGAAACAGCGGGGGCAATGAGCAGTTCTTC CASSSRNSGGNEQFF
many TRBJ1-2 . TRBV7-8 TGTGCCAGCAGCTCGATTTCCGGGGGCGGCTATGGCTACACCTTC CASSSISGGGYGYTF
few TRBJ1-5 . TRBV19 TGTGCCAGATATGGGGGAGAACAGCACCAGATTTGGCCCCAGCATTTT CARYGGEQHQIWPQHF
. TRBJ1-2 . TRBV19 TGTGCCAGTAGTATCGGTCTGCCCAACTATGGCTACACCTTC CASSIGLPNYGYTF
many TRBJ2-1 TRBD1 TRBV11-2 TGTGCCAGCAGCAGGGGACAGACATCCTACAATGAGCAGTTCTTC CASSRGQTSYNEQFF
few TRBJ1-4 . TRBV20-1 TGCAGTGCGGGGGTTACCCTGGGGAATAAAAAACTGTTTTTT CSAGVTLGNKKLFF
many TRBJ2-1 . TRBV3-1 TGTGCCAGCAGCCAAGAACTTCTATCCCGCGCGGAGCAGTTCTTC CASSQELLSRAEQFF
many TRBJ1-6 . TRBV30 TGTGCCTGGAGTGACGGATCCCATTCACCCCTCCACTTT CAWSDGSHSPLHF
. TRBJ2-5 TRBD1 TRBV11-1 TGTGCCAGCAGCTTAGCTCCGGGACAGAGCCAAGAGACCCAGTACTTC CASSLAPGQSQETQYF
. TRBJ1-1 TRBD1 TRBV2 TGTGCCAGCAGGCCCGGGACAGGGGGCCTTAGGCCTGAAGCTTTCTTT CASRPGTGGLRPEAFF
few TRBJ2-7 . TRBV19 TGTGCCAGTAGTATTGACGGCCGCTCCTACGAGCAGTACTTC CASSIDGRSYEQYF
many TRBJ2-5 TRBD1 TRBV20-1 TGCAGTGCTAGGGTTGACAGGGTCGAGACCCAGTACTTC CSARVDRVETQYF
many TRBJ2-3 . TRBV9 TGTGCCAGCAGCGTAGAGTCCCAGACTAGTGGGGGAGAGTGGGGTACGCAGTATTTT CASSVESQTSGGEWGTQYF
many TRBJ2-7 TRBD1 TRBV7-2 TGTGCCAGCAGCTCTGGGACAGGGGGCTACGAGCAGTACTTC CASSSGTGGYEQYF
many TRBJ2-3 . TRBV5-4 TGTGCCAGCAGCGGACCCGTTGGGGATACGCAGTATTTT CASSGPVGDTQYF